This T cell receptor beta chain originates from a study of cytomegalovirus exposure and HLA in healthy donors. Germline V CDR1 and CDR2: MNHEY, SVGAGI. The ends were cut back, 4 bases at V and 5 bases at J, with 14 bases in the middle. The CDR3 sequence is 14 residues long. Both 60 Vbeta primers and 13 Jbeta primers went into the PCR. Assay: immunoSEQ multiplex PCR; the TCRdb copy retains only in-frame clones and omits some. Here the sample spans around 170,000 clones, roughly 80% being singletons. Whole-study findings and limits: It was assumed in the presence/absence analyses that sequencing depth was roughly uniform across donors. Later analysis associated a missense DCLRE1C variant with TCR beta V- and J-gene trimming. It was fewer than 200 TCR beta chains that were listed as cytomegalovirus-associated. Clonal expansion was found to be greater in HLA-associated TCR beta chains than in equally common others in a later analysis.

Concerning this clone: Its antigen is as yet unknown.

The chain has TRBV6-5 and TRBJ1-2, with D perhaps matching TRBD1 (5 bases). The sequenced sample consisted of PBMCs. This sequence was found in a boy aged 2-9 years in good health and CMV-seronegative. CDR3 in amino acids: CASSFQGGEYGYTF. CDR3 sequence (DNA): TGTGCCAGCAGTTTCCAGGGAGGGGAATATGGCTACACCTTC.